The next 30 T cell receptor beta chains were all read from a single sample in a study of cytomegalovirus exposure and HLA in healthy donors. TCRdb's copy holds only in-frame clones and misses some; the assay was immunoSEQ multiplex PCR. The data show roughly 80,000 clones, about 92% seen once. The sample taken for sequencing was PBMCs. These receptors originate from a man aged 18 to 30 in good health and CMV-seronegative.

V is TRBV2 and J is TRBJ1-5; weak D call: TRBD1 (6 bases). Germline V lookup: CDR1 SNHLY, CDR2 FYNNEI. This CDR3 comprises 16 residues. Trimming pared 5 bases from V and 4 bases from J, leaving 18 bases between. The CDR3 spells CASSRQAARGNQPQHF. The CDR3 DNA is TGTGCCAGCAGTCGACAGGCAGCCCGAGGGAATCAGCCCCAGCATTTT.

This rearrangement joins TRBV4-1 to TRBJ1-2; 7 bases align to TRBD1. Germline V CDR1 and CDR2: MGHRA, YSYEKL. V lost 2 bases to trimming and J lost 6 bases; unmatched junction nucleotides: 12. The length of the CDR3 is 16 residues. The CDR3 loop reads CASSQRYVTGVDGYTF. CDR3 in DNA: TGCGCCAGCAGCCAAAGATACGTAACAGGGGTTGATGGCTACACCTTC.

The CDR3 DNA sequence: TGTGCCAGCTCACCAATCTTCTCCTACGAGCAGTACTTC. Protein: CASSPIFSYEQYF. The genes are TRBV18 and TRBJ2-7; no clear D gene. Germline V CDR1 and CDR2: KGHSH, LQKENI. Between the trimmed V and J ends, which lost 2 bases and 0 bases, there was a span of 5 bases. This CDR3 comprises 13 residues.

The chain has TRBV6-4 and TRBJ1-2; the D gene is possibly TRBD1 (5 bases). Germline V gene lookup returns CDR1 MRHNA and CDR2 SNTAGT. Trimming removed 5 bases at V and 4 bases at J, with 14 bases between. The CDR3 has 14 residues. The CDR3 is CASSLNRGTYGYTF. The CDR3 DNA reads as TGTGCCAGCAGTCTAAACCGGGGGACCTATGGCTACACCTTC.

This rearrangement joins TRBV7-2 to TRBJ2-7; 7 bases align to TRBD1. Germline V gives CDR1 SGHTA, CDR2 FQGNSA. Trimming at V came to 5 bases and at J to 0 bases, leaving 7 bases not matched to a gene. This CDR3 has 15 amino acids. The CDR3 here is CASSLYRGSSYEQYF. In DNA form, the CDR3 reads TGTGCCAGCAGCCTGTACAGGGGAAGCTCCTACGAGCAGTACTTC.

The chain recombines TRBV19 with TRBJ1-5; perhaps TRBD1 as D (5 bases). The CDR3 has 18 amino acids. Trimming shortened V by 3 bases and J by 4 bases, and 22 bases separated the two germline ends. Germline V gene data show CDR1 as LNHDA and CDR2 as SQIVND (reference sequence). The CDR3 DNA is TGTGCCAGTAGTATGGATGGGGGGAGCGTAAAGGTAAATCAGCCCCAGCATTTT. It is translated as CASSMDGGSVKVNQPQHF.

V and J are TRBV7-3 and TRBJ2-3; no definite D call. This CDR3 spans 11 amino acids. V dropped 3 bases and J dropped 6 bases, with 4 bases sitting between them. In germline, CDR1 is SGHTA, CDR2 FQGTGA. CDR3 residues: CASSFGDTQYF. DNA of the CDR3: TGTGCCAGCAGCTTCGGTGATACGCAGTATTTT.

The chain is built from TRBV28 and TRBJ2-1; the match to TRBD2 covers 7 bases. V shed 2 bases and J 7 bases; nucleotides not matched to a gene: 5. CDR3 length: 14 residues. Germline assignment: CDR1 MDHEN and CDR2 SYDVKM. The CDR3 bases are TGTGCCAGCAGTTTACTGGGAGGGTATAATGAGCAGTTCTTC. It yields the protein CASSLLGGYNEQFF.

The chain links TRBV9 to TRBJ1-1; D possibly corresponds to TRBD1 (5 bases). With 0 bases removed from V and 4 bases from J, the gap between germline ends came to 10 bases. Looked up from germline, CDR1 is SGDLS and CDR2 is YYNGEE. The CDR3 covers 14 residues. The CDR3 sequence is CASSVAGGGTEAFF. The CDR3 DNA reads TGTGCCAGCAGCGTAGCGGGGGGGGGCACTGAAGCTTTCTTT. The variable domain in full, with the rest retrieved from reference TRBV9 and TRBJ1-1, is DSGVTQTPKHLITATGQRVTLRCSPRSGDLSVYWYQQSLDQGLQFLIQYYNGEERAKGNILERFSAQQFPDLHSELNLSSLELGDSALYFCASSVAGGGTEAFFGQGTRLTVV.

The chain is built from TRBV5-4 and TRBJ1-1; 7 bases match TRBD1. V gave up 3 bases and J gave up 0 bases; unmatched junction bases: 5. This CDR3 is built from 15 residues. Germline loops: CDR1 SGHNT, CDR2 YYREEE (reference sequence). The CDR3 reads CASSWRGQMNTEAFF. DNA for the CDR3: TGTGCCAGCAGCTGGAGGGGACAGATGAACACTGAAGCTTTCTTT.

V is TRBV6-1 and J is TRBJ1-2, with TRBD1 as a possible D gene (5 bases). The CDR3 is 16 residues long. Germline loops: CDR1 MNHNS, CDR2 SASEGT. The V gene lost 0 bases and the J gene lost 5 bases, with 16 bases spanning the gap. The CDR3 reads CASSEAGAGQRYGYTF. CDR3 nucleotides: TGTGCCAGCAGTGAAGCGGGCGCAGGGCAGCGATATGGCTACACCTTC.

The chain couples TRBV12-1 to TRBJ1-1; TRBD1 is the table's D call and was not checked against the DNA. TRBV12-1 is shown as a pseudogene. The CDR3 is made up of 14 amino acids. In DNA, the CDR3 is TGTGCCAGCAGCTCCTGCAGGGGGAGCACTGAAGCTTTCTTT. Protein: CASSSCRGSTEAFF.

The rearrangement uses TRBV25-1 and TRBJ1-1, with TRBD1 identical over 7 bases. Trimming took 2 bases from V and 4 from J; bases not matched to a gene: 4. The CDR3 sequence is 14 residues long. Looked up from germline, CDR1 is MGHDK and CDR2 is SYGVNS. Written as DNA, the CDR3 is TGTGCCAGCAGTGAAGACAGGGAGAGCACTGAAGCTTTCTTT. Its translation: CASSEDRESTEAFF.

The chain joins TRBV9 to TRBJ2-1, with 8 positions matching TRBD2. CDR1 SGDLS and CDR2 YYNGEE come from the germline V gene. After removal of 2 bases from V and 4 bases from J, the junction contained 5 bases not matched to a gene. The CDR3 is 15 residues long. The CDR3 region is CASSVGQREYNEQFF. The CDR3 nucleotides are TGTGCCAGCAGCGTGGGCCAGCGGGAGTACAATGAGCAGTTCTTC.

CDR3 in amino acids: CASGGQGAMATEAFF. In DNA form, the CDR3 reads TGCGCCAGCGGCGGTCAGGGGGCTATGGCGACTGAAGCTTTCTTT. The chain employs TRBV4-1 and TRBJ1-1, with TRBD1 matching over 8 bases. Germline V gene data show CDR1 as MGHRA and CDR2 as YSYEKL. J lost 5 bases, V lost 8 bases, and 13 bases had no gene match. The CDR3 spans 15 residues.

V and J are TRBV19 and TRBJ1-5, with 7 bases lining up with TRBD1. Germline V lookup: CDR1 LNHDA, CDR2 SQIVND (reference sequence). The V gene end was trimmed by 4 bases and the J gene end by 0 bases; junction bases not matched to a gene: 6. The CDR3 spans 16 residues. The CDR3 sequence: CASSTTQGNSNQPQHF. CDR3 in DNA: TGTGCCAGTAGTACGACACAGGGGAATAGCAATCAGCCCCAGCATTTT.

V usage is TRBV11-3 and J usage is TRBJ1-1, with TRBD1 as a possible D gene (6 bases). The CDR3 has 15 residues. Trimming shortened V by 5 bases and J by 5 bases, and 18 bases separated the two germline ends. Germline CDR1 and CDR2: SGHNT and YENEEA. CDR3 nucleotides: TGTGCCAGCAGCCTAGGACAGCCCGCGGGGACTGAAGCTTTCTTT. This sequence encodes CASSLGQPAGTEAFF.

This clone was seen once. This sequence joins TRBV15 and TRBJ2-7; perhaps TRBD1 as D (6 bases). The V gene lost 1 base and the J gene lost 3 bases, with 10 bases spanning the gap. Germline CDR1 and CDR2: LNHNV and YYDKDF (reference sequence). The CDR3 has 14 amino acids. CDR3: CATSRGQDIYEQYF. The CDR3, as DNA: TGTGCCACCAGCAGAGGACAGGATATCTACGAGCAGTACTTC.

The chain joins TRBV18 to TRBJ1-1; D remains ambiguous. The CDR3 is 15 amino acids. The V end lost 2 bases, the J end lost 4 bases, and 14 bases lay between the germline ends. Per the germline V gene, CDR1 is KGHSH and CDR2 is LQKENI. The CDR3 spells CASSPEGSSITEAFF. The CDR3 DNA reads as TGTGCCAGCTCACCAGAGGGAAGTAGTATCACTGAAGCTTTCTTT.

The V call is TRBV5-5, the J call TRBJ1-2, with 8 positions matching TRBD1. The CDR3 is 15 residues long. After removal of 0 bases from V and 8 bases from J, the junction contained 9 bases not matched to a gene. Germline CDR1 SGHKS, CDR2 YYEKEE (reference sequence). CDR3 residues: CASSLGPDRAGGYTF. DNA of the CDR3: TGTGCCAGCAGCTTGGGCCCGGACAGGGCGGGAGGCTACACCTTC.

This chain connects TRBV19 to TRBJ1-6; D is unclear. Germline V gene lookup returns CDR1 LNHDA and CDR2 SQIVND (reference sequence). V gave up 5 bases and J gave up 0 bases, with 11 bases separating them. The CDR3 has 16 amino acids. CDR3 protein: CASSSGLSSYNSPLHF. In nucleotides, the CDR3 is TGTGCCAGTAGTTCCGGACTTAGCTCCTATAATTCACCCCTCCACTTT.

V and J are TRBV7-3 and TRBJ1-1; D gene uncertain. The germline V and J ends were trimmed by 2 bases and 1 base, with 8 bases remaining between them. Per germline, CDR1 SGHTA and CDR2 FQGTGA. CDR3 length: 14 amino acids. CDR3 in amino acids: CASSLAAGNTEAFF. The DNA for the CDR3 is TGTGCCAGCAGCTTAGCCGCAGGGAACACTGAAGCTTTCTTT.

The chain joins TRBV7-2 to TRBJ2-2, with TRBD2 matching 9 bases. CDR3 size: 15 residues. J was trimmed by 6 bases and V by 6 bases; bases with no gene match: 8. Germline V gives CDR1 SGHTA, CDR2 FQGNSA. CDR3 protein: CASSRGLAPAGELFF. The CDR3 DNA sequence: TGTGCCAGCAGTCGCGGACTAGCGCCCGCCGGGGAGCTGTTTTTT.

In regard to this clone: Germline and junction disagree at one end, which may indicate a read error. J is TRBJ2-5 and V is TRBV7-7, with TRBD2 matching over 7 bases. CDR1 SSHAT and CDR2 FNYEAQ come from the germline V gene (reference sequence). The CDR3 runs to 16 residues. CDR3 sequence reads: CASSLASAGVGETQYF. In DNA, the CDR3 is TGTGCTAGCAGCTTAGCTTCGGCGGGAGTCGGAGAGACCCAGTACTTC.

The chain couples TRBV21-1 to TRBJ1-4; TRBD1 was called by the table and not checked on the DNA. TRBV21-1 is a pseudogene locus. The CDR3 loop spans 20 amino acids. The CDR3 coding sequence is TGTGCCAGCAGCAAAAGGGAACTGACAGGGAAGTTTGCAACTAATGAAAAACTGTTTTTT. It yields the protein CASSKRELTGKFATNEKLFF.

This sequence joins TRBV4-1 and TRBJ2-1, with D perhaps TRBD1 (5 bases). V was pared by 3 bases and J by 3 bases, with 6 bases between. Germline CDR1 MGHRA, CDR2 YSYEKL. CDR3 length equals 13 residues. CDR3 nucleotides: TGCGCCAGCAGCCAGACAGTCTACAATGAGCAGTTCTTC. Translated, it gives CASSQTVYNEQFF.

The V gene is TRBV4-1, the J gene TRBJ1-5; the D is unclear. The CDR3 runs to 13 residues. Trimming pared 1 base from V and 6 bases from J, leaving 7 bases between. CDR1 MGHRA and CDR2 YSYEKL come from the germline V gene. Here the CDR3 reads CASSQGTLQPQHF. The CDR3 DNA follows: TGCGCCAGCAGCCAAGGGACTCTTCAGCCCCAGCATTTT.

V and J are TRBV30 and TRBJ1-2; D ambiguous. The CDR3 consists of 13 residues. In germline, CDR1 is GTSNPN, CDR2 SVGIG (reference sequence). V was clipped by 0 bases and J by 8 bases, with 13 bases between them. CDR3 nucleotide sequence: TGTGCCTGGAGTGTATTCTCTCCGGTGGGCTACACCTTC. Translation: CAWSVFSPVGYTF.

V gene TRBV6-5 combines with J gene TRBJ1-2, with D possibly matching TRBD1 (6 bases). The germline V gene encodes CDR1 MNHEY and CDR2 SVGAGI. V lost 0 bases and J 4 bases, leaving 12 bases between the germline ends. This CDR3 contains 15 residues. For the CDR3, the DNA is TGTGCCAGCAGTTACTCTTCTCTAGGGGGCTATGGCTACACCTTC. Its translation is CASSYSSLGGYGYTF.

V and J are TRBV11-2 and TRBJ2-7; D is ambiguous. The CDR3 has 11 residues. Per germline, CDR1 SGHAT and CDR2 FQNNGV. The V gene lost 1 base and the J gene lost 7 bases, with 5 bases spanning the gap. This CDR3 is CASSLVGEQYF. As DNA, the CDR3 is TGTGCCAGCAGCTTAGTCGGGGAGCAGTACTTC.